The source of this T cell receptor beta chain is a study of T cell responses to AZD1222 COVID-19 vaccine. Assay: immunoSEQ multiplex PCR; the TCRdb copy retains only in-frame clones and omits some. The repertoire holds fewer than 180,000 clones, with around 95% as singletons. Points on this clone: Its target is not known.

The study, taken as a whole, reports: Spike-specific TCRs gained breadth and depth after people received two AZD1222 doses.

The germline CDR1 and CDR2 sequences are KGHSH and LQKENI. The CDR3 runs to 15 residues. V shed 4 bases, J shed 7 bases, and the junction held 9 bases outside the gene matches. This clonotype originated in an adult in good health. The chain employs TRBV18 and TRBJ2-1; 8 nucleotides agree with TRBD1. The sample in question was peripheral blood, obtained on day 0 of AZD1222 vaccination. The CDR3 spells CASSQIGQGSNEQFF. The CDR3 DNA sequence: TGTGCCAGCTCACAGATCGGACAGGGCTCGAATGAGCAGTTCTTC.